Listed here are 5 T cell receptor beta chains from one sample, sequenced in a study of long-term antiretroviral therapy in people with HIV. Sequencing used immunoSEQ v3.0 at survey level. Sequenced by immunoSEQ multiplex PCR; TCRdb stores in-frame clones only, minus some. The sample has 20,000 to 25,000 clones, about four fifths seen once. The specimen was unsorted PBMCs, collected at the start of antiretroviral therapy. These receptors were collected from a man in his forties or fifties with HIV.

This clone was detected only once. The chain has TRBV2 and TRBJ2-2; D remains ambiguous. CDR1 and CDR2 (germline): SNHLY, FYNNEI. The CDR3 consists of 11 residues. Deletions cut 7 bases from V and 5 bases from J, with 5 bases between. The CDR3 coding sequence is TGTGCCAGCATGTCAACCGGGGAGCTGTTTTTT. This gives the protein CASMSTGELFF. The whole variable domain, remainder taken from reference TRBV2 and TRBJ2-2, is EPEVTQTPSHQVTQMGQEVILRCVPISNHLYFYWYRQILGQKVEFLVSFYNNEISEKSEIFDDQFSVERPDGSNFTLKIRSTKLEDSAMYFCASMSTGELFFGEGSRLTVL.

This chain connects TRBV10-1 to TRBJ2-3, with no clear D. There are 14 residues in the CDR3. CDR1 and CDR2 from the germline V gene are WNHNN and SYGVQD (reference sequence). The V and J ends lost 0 bases and 6 bases respectively, with 10 bases between them. CDR3 DNA: TGCGCCAGCAGTGAGTCGATAGAAGTTGATACGCAGTATTTT. Protein sequence: CASSESIEVDTQYF.

The rearrangement joins TRBV7-2 to TRBJ2-3; D remains unclear. This CDR3 comprises 11 residues. The germline V gene has CDR1 SGHTA and CDR2 FQGNSA. The ends were cut back, 7 bases at V and 6 bases at J, with 8 bases in the middle. The CDR3 here is CASTLRDTQYF. The CDR3 DNA reads TGTGCCAGCACTCTTCGGGATACGCAGTATTTT.

The CDR3: CASSGAGRNTDTQYF. The DNA of the CDR3 is TGTGCCAGCAGCGGTGCGGGACGTAACACAGATACGCAGTATTTT. This chain links TRBV9 with TRBJ2-3, with D tentatively TRBD2 (6 bases). The CDR3 is made up of 15 amino acids. Germline V gives CDR1 SGDLS, CDR2 YYNGEE. The V gene lost 3 bases and the J gene lost 2 bases, with 13 bases spanning the gap.

CDR3 DNA: TGTGCCAGCAGCCAAGAGTCGGCAGGGTATAATTCACCCCTCCACTTT. Its translation: CASSQESAGYNSPLHF. This chain connects TRBV14 to TRBJ1-6; D is perhaps TRBD1 (5 bases). The CDR3 spans 16 residues. Looked up from germline, CDR1 is SGHDN and CDR2 is FVKESK. The V end lost 0 bases, the J end lost 4 bases, and 10 bases lay between the germline ends.